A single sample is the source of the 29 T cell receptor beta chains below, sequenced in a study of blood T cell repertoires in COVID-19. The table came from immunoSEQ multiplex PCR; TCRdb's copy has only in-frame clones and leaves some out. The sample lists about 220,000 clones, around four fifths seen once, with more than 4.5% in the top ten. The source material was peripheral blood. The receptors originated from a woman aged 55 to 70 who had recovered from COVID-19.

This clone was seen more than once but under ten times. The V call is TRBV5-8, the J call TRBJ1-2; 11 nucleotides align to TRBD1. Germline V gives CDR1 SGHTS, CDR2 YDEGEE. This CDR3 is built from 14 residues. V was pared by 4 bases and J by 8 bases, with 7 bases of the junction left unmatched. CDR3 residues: CASSVTGTGGGYTF. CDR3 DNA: TGTGCCAGCAGCGTAACCGGGACAGGGGGAGGCTACACCTTC.

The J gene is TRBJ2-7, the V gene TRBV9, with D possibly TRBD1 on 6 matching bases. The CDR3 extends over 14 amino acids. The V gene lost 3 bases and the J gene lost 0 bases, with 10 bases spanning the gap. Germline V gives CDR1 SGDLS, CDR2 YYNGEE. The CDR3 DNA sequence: TGTGCCAGCAGCGCAGGACAGATCTCCTACGAGCAGTACTTC. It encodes CASSAGQISYEQYF.

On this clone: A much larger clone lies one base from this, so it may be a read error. The CDR3 is CASSPGTGETHYGQYF. The CDR3 DNA follows: TGTGCCAGCAGCCCAGGGACAGGGGAGACTCACTACGGGCAGTACTTC. J is TRBJ2-7 and V is TRBV3-1 (or the pseudogene TRBV3-2); 10 bases map to TRBD1. This CDR3 has 16 amino acids. In germline, CDR1 is LGHDT, CDR2 YNNKEL (reference sequence).

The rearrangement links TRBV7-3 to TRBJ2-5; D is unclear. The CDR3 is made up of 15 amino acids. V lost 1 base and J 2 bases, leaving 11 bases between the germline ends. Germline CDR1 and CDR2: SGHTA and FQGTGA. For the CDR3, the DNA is TGTGCCAGCAGCTTAATCCCCGGTTCACAAGAGACCCAGTACTTC. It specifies CASSLIPGSQETQYF.

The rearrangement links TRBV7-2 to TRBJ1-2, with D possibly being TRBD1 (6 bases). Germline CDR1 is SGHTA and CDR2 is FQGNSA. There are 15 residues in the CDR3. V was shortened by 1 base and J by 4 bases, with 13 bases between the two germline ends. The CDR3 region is CASSLVVGTSYGYTF. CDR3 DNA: TGTGCCAGCAGCTTAGTGGTCGGGACATCCTATGGCTACACCTTC.

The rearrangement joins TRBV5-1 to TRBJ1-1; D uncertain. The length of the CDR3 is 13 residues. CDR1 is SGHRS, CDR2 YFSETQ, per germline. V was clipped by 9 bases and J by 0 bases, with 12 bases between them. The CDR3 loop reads CATRTGMNTEAFF. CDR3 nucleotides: TGCGCCACCAGGACGGGTATGAACACTGAAGCTTTCTTT.

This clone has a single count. The CDR3 is CASSIRLRTGLTRNTEAFF. The CDR3 coding sequence is TGTGCCAGTAGTATTCGACTTAGAACAGGGTTAACAAGGAACACTGAAGCTTTCTTT. This chain uses TRBV19 with TRBJ1-1; D is possibly TRBD1 (6 bases). The CDR3 runs to 19 residues. V was cut by 3 bases and J by 1 base, with 24 bases left in between. Germline V gene data show CDR1 as LNHDA and CDR2 as SQIVND (reference sequence).

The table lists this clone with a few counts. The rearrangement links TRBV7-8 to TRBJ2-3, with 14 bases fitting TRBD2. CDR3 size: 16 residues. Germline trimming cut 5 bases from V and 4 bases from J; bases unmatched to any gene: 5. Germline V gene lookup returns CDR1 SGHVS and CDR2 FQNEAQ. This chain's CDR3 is CASSVGLAGGADTQYF. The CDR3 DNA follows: TGTGCCAGCAGCGTTGGACTAGCGGGGGGAGCAGATACGCAGTATTTT.

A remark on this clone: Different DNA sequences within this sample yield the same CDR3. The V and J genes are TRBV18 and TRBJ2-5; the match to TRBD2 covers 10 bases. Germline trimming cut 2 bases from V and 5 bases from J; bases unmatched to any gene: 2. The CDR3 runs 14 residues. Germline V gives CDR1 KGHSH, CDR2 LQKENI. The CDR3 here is CASSPETSGETQYF. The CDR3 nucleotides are TGTGCCAGCTCACCAGAGACTAGCGGGGAGACCCAGTACTTC. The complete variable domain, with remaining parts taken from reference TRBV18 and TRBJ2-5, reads NAGVMQNPRHLVRRRGQEARLRCSPMKGHSHVYWYRQLPEEGLKFMVYLQKENIIDESGMPKERFSAEFPKEGPSILRIQQVVRGDSAAYFCASSPETSGETQYFGPGTRLLVL.

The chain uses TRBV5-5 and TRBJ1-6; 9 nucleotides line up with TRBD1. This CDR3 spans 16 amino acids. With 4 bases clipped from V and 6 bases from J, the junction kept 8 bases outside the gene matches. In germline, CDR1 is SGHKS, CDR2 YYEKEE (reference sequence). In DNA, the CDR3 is TGTGCCAGCAGCACAATCCCGGGACAGGGTAATTCACCCCTCCACTTT. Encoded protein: CASSTIPGQGNSPLHF.

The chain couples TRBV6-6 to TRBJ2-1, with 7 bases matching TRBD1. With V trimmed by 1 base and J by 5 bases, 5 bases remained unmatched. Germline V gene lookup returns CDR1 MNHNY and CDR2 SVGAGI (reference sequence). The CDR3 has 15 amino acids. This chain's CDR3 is CASSYFPGQNNEQFF. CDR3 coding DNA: TGTGCCAGCAGTTACTTTCCGGGACAGAACAATGAGCAGTTCTTC.

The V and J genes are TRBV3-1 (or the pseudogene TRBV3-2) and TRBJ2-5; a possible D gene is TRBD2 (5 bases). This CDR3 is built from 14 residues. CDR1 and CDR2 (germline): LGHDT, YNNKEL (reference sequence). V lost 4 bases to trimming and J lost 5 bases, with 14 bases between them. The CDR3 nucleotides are TGTGCCAGCAGCCCTCCGGGAAGGTCGGAGACCCAGTACTTC. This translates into CASSPPGRSETQYF.

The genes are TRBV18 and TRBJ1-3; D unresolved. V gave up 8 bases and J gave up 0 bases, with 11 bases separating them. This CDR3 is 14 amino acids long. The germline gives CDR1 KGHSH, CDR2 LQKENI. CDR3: CASHPASSGNTIYF. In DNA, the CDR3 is TGTGCCAGCCACCCCGCCAGCTCTGGAAACACCATATATTTT.

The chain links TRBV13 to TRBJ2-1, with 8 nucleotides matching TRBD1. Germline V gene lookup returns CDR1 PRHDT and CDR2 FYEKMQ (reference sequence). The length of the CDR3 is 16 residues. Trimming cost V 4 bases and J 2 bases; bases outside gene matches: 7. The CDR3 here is CASSSRRGRPYNEQFF. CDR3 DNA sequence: TGTGCCAGCAGCTCCCGCAGGGGGCGCCCCTACAATGAGCAGTTCTTC.

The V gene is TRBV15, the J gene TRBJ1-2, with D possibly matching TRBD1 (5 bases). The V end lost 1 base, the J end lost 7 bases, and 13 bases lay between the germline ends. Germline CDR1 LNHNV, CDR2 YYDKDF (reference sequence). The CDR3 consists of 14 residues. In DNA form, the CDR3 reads TGTGCCACCAGCAGAGGACGACAGACGCCTGGCTACACCTTC. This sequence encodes CATSRGRQTPGYTF.

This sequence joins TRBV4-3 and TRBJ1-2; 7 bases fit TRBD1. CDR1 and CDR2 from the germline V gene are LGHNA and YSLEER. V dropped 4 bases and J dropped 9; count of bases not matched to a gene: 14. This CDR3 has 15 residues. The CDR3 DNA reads TGCGCCAGCAGCCCTCAGGGGGTCACTACTATGAGCTACACCTTC. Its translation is CASSPQGVTTMSYTF.

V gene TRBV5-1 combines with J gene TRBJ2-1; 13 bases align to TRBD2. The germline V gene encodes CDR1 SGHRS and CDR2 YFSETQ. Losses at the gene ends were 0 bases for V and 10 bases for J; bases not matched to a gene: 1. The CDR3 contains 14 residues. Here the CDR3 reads CASSLGLAGGEQFF. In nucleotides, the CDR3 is TGCGCCAGCAGCTTGGGACTAGCGGGGGGCGAGCAGTTCTTC.

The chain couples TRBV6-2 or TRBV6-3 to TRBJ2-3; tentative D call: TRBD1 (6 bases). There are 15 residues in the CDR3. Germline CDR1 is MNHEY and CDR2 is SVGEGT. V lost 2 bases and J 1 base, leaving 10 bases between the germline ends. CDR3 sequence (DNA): TGTGCCAGCAGTTACGACAGGCCCCGCACAGATACGCAGTATTTT. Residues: CASSYDRPRTDTQYF.

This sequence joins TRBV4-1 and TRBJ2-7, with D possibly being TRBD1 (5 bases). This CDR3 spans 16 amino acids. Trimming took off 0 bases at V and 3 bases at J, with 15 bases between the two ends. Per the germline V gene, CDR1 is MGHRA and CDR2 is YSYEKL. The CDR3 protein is CASSQDPKGRHYEQYF. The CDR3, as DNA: TGCGCCAGCAGCCAAGATCCAAAGGGGCGACACTACGAGCAGTACTTC.

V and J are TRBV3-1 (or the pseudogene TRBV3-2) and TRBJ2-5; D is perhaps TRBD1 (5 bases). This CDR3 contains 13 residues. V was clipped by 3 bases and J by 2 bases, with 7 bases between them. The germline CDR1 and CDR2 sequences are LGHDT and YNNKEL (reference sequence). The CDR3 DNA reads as TGTGCCAGCAGCCAGACAGTGCAAGAGACCCAGTACTTC. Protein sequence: CASSQTVQETQYF.

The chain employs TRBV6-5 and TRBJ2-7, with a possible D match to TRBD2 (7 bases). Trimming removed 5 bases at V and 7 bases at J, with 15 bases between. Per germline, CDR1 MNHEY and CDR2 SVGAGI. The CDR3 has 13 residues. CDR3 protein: CASSTIQGGEQYF. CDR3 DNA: TGTGCCAGCAGTACCATACAGGGAGGGGAGCAGTACTTC.

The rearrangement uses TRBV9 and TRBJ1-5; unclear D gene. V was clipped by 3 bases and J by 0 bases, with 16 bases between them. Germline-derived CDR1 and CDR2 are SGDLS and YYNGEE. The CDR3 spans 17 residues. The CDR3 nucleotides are TGTGCCAGCAGCGACGGACCGGGAGTTCATAGCAATCAGCCCCAGCATTTT. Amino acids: CASSDGPGVHSNQPQHF. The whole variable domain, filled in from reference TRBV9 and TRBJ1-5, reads DSGVTQTPKHLITATGQRVTLRCSPRSGDLSVYWYQQSLDQGLQFLIQYYNGEERAKGNILERFSAQQFPDLHSELNLSSLELGDSALYFCASSDGPGVHSNQPQHFGDGTRLSIL.

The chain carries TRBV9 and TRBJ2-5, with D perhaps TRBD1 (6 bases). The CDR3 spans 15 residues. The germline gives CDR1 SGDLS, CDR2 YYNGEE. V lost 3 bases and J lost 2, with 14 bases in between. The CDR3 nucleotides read TGTGCCAGCAGCGAGAGGGGGACACGTCAAGAGACCCAGTACTTC. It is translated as CASSERGTRQETQYF.

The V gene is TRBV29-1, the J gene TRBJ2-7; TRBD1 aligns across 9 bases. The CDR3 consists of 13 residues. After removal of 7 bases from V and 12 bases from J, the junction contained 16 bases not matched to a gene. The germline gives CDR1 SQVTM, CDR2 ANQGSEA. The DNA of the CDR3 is TGCAGCGCGATGGGGACAGGGTTTTCGGCCCTGTACTTC. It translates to CSAMGTGFSALYF.

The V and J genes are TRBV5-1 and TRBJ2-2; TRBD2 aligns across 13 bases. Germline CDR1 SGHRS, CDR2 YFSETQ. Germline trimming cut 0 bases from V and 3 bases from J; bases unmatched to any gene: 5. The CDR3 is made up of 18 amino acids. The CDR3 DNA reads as TGCGCCAGCAGCTTGGCCAGGACTAGCGGGGGCCACACCGGGGAGCTGTTTTTT. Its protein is CASSLARTSGGHTGELFF.

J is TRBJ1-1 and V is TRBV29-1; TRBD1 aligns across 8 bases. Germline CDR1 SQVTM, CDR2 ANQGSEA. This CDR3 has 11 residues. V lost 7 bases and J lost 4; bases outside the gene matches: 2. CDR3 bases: TGCAGCGGACAGGGGAGCACTGAAGCTTTCTTT. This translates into CSGQGSTEAFF.

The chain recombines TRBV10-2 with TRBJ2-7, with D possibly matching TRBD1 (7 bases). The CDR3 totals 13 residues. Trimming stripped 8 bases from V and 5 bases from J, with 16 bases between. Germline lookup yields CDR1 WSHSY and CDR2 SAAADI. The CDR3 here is CASGGTALDEQYF. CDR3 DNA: TGCGCCAGCGGAGGGACAGCACTCGACGAGCAGTACTTC.

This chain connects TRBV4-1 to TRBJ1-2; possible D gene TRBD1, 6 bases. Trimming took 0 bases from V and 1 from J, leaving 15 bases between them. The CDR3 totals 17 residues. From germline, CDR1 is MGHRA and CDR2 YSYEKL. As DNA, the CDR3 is TGCGCCAGCAGCCAAGATGCGACGGGACACTTTAACTATGGCTACACCTTC. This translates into CASSQDATGHFNYGYTF.

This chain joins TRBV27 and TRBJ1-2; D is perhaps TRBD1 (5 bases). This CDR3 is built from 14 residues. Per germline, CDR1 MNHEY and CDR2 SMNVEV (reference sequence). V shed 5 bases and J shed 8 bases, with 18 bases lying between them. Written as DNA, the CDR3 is TGTGCCAGCAGTGCGGACATTCCCCCGTCCGGCTACACCTTC. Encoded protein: CASSADIPPSGYTF.